This record concerns one TCR beta chain sequence. This sample is drawn from a study of blood T cell repertoires in COVID-19. Whole-study context: Collection of acute and convalescent COVID-19 samples took place in the United States, Italy and Spain. In each case, the material was cDNA or gDNA derived from T cells, B-cell-depleted T cells, or PBMCs.

TCRdb's copy holds only in-frame clones and misses some; the assay was immunoSEQ multiplex PCR. This repertoire shows roughly 150,000 clones, over 70% found once; its top ten account for roughly 0.6%. The CDR3 has 13 amino acids. Losses at the gene ends were 1 base for V and 4 bases for J; bases not matched to a gene: 0. Germline V gene sequence: CDR1 LGHNT, CDR2 FRNRAP. V usage is TRBV12-5 and J usage is TRBJ2-5; 7 bases fit TRBD1. Specimen: peripheral blood. This clonotype was obtained from a man aged 55-75 years with acute or convalescent COVID-19. CDR3 DNA sequence: TGTGCTAGTGGTTTGGACAGGGGAGAGACCCAGTACTTC. It translates to CASGLDRGETQYF.